The rows below give T cell receptor beta chains drawn from one sample of a study of T cell responses to AZD1222 COVID-19 vaccine. TCRdb's table, derived via immunoSEQ multiplex PCR, lists solely in-frame clones and lacks some. The sample includes roughly 50,000 clones, around 90% of them seen just once. The material was peripheral blood, obtained 28 days after the second AZD1222 dose. The receptor source for this set is an adult who received the AZD1222 COVID-19 vaccine. The CDR3 runs from the conserved cysteine through the conserved F or W. A D gene is named only where the DNA matches it firmly. Rows give clone size only sometimes, using once, few, many, or a class for an expanded clone.

j_gene,v_gene,d_gene,abundance,CDR3nt,CDR3aa
TRBJ1-1,TRBV28,.,once,TGTGCCAGCAGTTTAGCAGGACCCGTGAACACTGAAGCTTTCTTT,CASSLAGPVNTEAFF
TRBJ2-3,TRBV24-1,.,.,TGTGCCACCAGTGACCGACTCAAGAGCACAGATACGCAGTATTTT,CATSDRLKSTDTQYF
TRBJ1-1,TRBV30,.,once,TGTGCCTGGGTAAGCAGGGCACTTTACAACACTGAAGCTTTCTTT,CAWVSRALYNTEAFF
TRBJ1-2,TRBV4-1,.,.,TGCGCCAGCAGCCAAGATACGGGCAGTCACTATGGCTACACCTTC,CASSQDTGSHYGYTF
TRBJ2-2,TRBV7-9,.,once,TGTGCCAGCAGCTTAGCAGTTCCGAGGGCCGGGGAGCTGTTTTTT,CASSLAVPRAGELFF
TRBJ2-3,TRBV14,TRBD2,.,TGTGCCAGCAGCCCCGGACTAGCCCCGATCGGGCAGTATTTT,CASSPGLAPIGQYF
TRBJ2-5,TRBV6-1,.,.,TGTGCCAGCAGTGAAGGTACTGTACAAGAGACCCAGTACTTC,CASSEGTVQETQYF
TRBJ2-1,TRBV7-6,TRBD2,.,TGTGCCAGCAGTCCCCTCGGGACTAGCGGGAGGCTCTACAATGAGCAGTTCTTC,CASSPLGTSGRLYNEQFF
TRBJ1-1,TRBV12-3/TRBV12-4,.,.,TGTGCCAGCAGGCGGACGGCTAATGAAGCTTTCTTT,CASRRTANEAFF
TRBJ2-7,TRBV18,.,.,TGTGCCAGCTCACTAACTAGCTCCTACGAGCAGTACTTC,CASSLTSSYEQYF
TRBJ1-5,TRBV2,.,.,TGTGCCAGCAGCAAAGGGGGAAAGGATCAGCCCCAGCATTTT,CASSKGGKDQPQHF